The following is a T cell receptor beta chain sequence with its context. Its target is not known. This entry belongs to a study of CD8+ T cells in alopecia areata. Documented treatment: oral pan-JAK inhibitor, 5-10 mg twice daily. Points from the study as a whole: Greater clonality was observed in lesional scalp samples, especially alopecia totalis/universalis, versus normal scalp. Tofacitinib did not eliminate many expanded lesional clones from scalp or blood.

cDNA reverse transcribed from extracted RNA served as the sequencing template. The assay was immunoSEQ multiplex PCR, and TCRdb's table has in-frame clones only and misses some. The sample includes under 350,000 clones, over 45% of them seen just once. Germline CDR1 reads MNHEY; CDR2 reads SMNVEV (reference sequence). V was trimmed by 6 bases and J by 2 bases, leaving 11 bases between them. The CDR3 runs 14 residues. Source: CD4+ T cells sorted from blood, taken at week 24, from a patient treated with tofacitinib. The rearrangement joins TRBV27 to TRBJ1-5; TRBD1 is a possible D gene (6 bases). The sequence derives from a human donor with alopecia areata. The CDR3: CASRGGGGNQPQHF. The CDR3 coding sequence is TGTGCCAGCAGGGGAGGGGGAGGCAATCAGCCCCAGCATTTT.